The rows below give T cell receptor beta chains drawn from one sample of a study of lymphopenia after photon versus proton radiotherapy. Libraries were prepared by immunoSEQ multiplex PCR; TCRdb keeps only in-frame clonotypes and omits some of them. The table shows roughly 53,000 clones, with around 88% occurring only once. The starting material was peripheral blood, obtained from a patient treated with photon-based radiotherapy. Receptors were obtained from a man aged 50 or older with gastric cancer. Each CDR3 is given with its conserved first and last residue. A D gene is named only where the DNA matches it firmly. Size tells how often a clone was seen (once, few, many) or the class of an expanded clone, and some rows leave it out.

d_call,v_call,j_call,clone_size,cdr3_aa,cdr3_nt
-,TRBV11-3,TRBJ2-7,-,CASSLGASYEQYF,TGTGCCAGCAGCCTCGGGGCATCCTACGAGCAGTACTTC
-,TRBV10-1,TRBJ2-5,-,CASSPRDKQETQYF,TGCGCCAGCAGTCCGCGGGACAAACAAGAGACCCAGTACTTC
-,TRBV7-2,TRBJ2-1,-,CASSQLDSGQMPHNEQFF,TGTGCCAGCAGCCAACTCGATTCCGGCCAAATGCCTCACAATGAGCAGTTCTTC
-,TRBV12-2,TRBJ2-2,few,CASRLPGLAECTGELFF,TGTGCAAGTCGCCTCCCGGGACTAGCGGAATGTACCGGGGAGCTGTTTTTT
-,TRBV6-5,TRBJ1-4,-,CASRRALGEKLFF,TGTGCCAGCCGCCGAGCCCTCGGGGAAAAACTGTTTTTT
-,TRBV29-1,TRBJ1-2,few,CSVEERNYGYTF,TGCAGCGTCGAAGAGCGCAACTATGGCTACACCTTC
TRBD1,TRBV2,TRBJ2-7,-,CASSAQGPGYEQYF,TGTGCCAGCAGTGCACAGGGGCCGGGATACGAGCAGTACTTC
TRBD1,TRBV6-6,TRBJ2-4,-,CASSYSPPDRENIQYF,TGTGCCAGCAGTTACTCGCCCCCGGACAGGGAAAACATTCAGTACTTC
-,TRBV28,TRBJ2-1,-,CASSLGRPISYNEQFF,TGTGCCAGCAGTTTGGGGCGGCCTATCTCCTACAATGAGCAGTTCTTC
TRBD2,TRBV6-5,TRBJ2-7,-,CASSRTSGSSYEQYF,TGTGCCAGCAGTCGTACTAGCGGGAGCTCCTACGAGCAGTACTTC
-,TRBV6-6,TRBJ2-1,-,CASSYSDNEQFF,TGTGCCAGCAGTTACTCGGACAATGAGCAGTTCTTC
TRBD2,TRBV7-8,TRBJ2-7,-,CASSLAGTNSYEQYF,TGTGCCAGCAGCTTAGCCGGGACTAACTCCTACGAGCAGTACTTC
TRBD1,TRBV9,TRBJ2-7,-,CASSPQGAYEQYF,TGTGCCAGCAGCCCCCAGGGGGCCTACGAGCAGTACTTC
TRBD2,TRBV15,TRBJ2-7,once,CATSRGELAGSYEQYF,TGTGCCACCAGCAGAGGGGAACTAGCGGGCAGCTACGAGCAGTACTTC
-,TRBV7-2,TRBJ2-1,-,CASSLGSSSYNEQFF,TGTGCCAGCAGCTTAGGTTCGAGCTCCTACAATGAGCAGTTCTTC
TRBD2,TRBV10-1,TRBJ2-7,-,CASRGLAGVGSSYEQYF,TGCGCCAGCCGGGGACTAGCGGGAGTTGGGAGCTCCTACGAGCAGTACTTC
-,TRBV23-1,TRBJ2-3,-,CASSLTENPDTQYF,TGCGCCAGCAGTCTCACAGAGAATCCAGATACGCAGTATTTT
TRBD1,TRBV27,TRBJ2-7,few,CASSLGQGATYEQYF,TGTGCCAGCAGCCTGGGACAGGGGGCCACCTACGAGCAGTACTTC
-,TRBV4-1,TRBJ1-3,few,CASSPRGRYSGNTIYF,TGCGCCAGCAGCCCTAGAGGGAGGTACTCTGGAAACACCATATATTTT
TRBD1,TRBV9,TRBJ2-1,-,CASSPGTGGRGEQFF,TGTGCCAGCAGCCCAGGGACAGGGGGCCGGGGTGAGCAGTTCTTC
-,TRBV11-1,TRBJ2-7,-,CASSSGTTIEQYF,TGTGCCAGCAGCTCCGGGACAACCATCGAGCAGTACTTC
TRBD2,TRBV9,TRBJ2-3,-,CASSATTGLARADTQYF,TGTGCCAGCAGCGCCACAACGGGACTAGCACGGGCAGATACGCAGTATTTT
-,TRBV30,TRBJ1-3,-,CAWCPDSSGNTIYF,TGTGCCTGGTGCCCGGACAGCTCTGGAAACACCATATATTTT
TRBD1,TRBV19,TRBJ1-1,once,CASSKRTGTMNTEAFF,TGTGCCAGTAGTAAACGGACAGGGACGATGAACACTGAAGCTTTCTTT
TRBD2,TRBV10-3,TRBJ2-1,few,CAISEGTSGESSYNEQFF,TGTGCCATCAGTGAGGGGACTAGCGGGGAGAGCTCCTACAATGAGCAGTTCTTC
-,TRBV30,TRBJ1-2,-,CAWSVEANYGYTF,TGTGCCTGGAGTGTTGAAGCTAACTATGGCTACACCTTC
-,TRBV27,TRBJ2-3,few,CASSLGRRGTDTQYF,TGTGCCAGCAGTTTAGGGAGACGGGGCACAGATACGCAGTATTTT
-,TRBV28,TRBJ2-7,-,CASISARSSYEQYF,TGTGCCAGCATTAGCGCCCGAAGCTCCTACGAGCAGTACTTC
-,TRBV5-1,TRBJ2-2,-,CASSLLVGRNTGELFF,TGCGCCAGCAGCTTGTTGGTAGGGCGGAACACCGGGGAGCTGTTTTTT
TRBD2,TRBV15,TRBJ2-1,-,CATSRRAGGGYNEQFF,TGTGCCACCAGCAGAAGAGCGGGAGGTGGCTACAATGAGCAGTTCTTC
-,TRBV6-1,TRBJ1-1,-,CASSEGYRPEAFF,TGTGCCAGCAGTGAAGGGTACAGGCCTGAAGCTTTCTTT
-,TRBV19,TRBJ1-1,-,CASSTAPMGQVNTEAFF,TGTGCCAGTAGTACAGCTCCTATGGGGCAGGTAAACACTGAAGCTTTCTTT
-,TRBV19,TRBJ2-2,-,CASSMGRGYTGELFF,TGTGCCAGTAGTATGGGACGGGGGTACACCGGGGAGCTGTTTTTT
TRBD2,TRBV4-1,TRBJ2-1,few,CASSQVMAGASYNEQFF,TGCGCCAGCAGCCAAGTAATGGCGGGAGCATCCTACAATGAGCAGTTCTTC
TRBD2,TRBV11-2,TRBJ2-1,-,CASSSREYHNEQFF,TGTGCCAGCAGCTCGCGGGAGTACCACAATGAGCAGTTCTTC
-,TRBV27,TRBJ2-1,-,CASSFPGPEQFF,TGTGCCAGCAGTTTTCCCGGGCCCGAGCAGTTCTTC
TRBD2,TRBV19,TRBJ2-1,-,CASSIREENEQFF,TGTGCCAGTAGTATTCGGGAGGAAAATGAGCAGTTCTTC
-,TRBV14,TRBJ1-2,-,CASSQDQGLGGYTF,TGTGCCAGCAGCCAAGATCAGGGTCTCGGTGGCTACACCTTC
-,TRBV15,TRBJ2-5,-,CATSTSVGTQYF,TGTGCCACCAGCACTTCGGTCGGGACCCAGTACTTC
-,TRBV6-5,TRBJ2-5,-,CAIHRGGETQYF,TGTGCCATCCATCGGGGCGGGGAGACCCAGTACTTC
-,TRBV15,TRBJ1-1,-,CATSVGGENTEAFF,TGTGCCACCAGCGTGGGTGGAGAGAACACTGAAGCTTTCTTT
TRBD2,TRBV5-4,TRBJ2-5,-,CASSYTGLVRGETQYF,TGTGCCAGCAGCTATACCGGACTAGTGAGAGGGGAGACCCAGTACTTC
TRBD2,TRBV11-2,TRBJ2-7,few,CASSYLTGLAGSYEQYF,TGTGCCAGCAGCTACCTTACGGGACTAGCGGGGTCCTACGAGCAGTACTTC
-,TRBV23-1,TRBJ2-5,-,CASSQSSRDLQETQYF,TGCGCCAGCAGTCAATCGAGCAGGGACCTTCAAGAGACCCAGTACTTC
TRBD1,TRBV2,TRBJ2-5,once,CASSRGTGGETQYF,TGTGCCAGCAGTAGAGGGACAGGAGGGGAGACCCAGTACTTC
-,TRBV2,TRBJ1-1,once,CASSDLVVNTEAFF,TGTGCCAGCAGTGATTTGGTGGTGAACACTGAAGCTTTCTTT
TRBD1,TRBV9,TRBJ1-6,-,CASSPELEDRAFNSPLHF,TGTGCCAGCAGCCCCGAATTAGAGGACAGGGCCTTTAATTCACCCCTCCACTTT
-,TRBV18,TRBJ1-4,-,CASSGQGGEKLFF,TGTGCCAGCTCAGGCCAGGGTGGCGAAAAACTGTTTTTT
-,TRBV11-2,TRBJ1-1,-,CASSLGQGRAFF,TGTGCCAGCAGCTTAGGGCAGGGGAGGGCTTTCTTT
-,TRBV6-1,TRBJ2-7,-,CASSEAGQGRAYEQYF,TGTGCCAGCAGTGAAGCGGGGCAGGGGAGGGCCTACGAGCAGTACTTC
-,TRBV28,TRBJ1-2,few,CASTSGFGDGYTF,TGTGCCAGCACGAGCGGGTTTGGGGATGGCTACACCTTC
-,TRBV4-1,TRBJ1-2,-,CASSPDGRWVAF,TGCGCCAGCAGCCCCGATGGGAGGTGGGTCGCCTTC
TRBD1,TRBV11-3,TRBJ2-7,once,CASSPGTGYEQYF,TGTGCCAGCAGCCCAGGGACAGGGTACGAGCAGTACTTC
-,TRBV19,TRBJ2-5,-,CASSTGIQETQYF,TGTGCCAGTAGCACAGGGATCCAAGAGACCCAGTACTTC
-,TRBV27,TRBJ2-1,-,CASSLSWAGANEQFF,TGTGCCAGCAGTCTTTCTTGGGCAGGGGCGAATGAGCAGTTCTTC